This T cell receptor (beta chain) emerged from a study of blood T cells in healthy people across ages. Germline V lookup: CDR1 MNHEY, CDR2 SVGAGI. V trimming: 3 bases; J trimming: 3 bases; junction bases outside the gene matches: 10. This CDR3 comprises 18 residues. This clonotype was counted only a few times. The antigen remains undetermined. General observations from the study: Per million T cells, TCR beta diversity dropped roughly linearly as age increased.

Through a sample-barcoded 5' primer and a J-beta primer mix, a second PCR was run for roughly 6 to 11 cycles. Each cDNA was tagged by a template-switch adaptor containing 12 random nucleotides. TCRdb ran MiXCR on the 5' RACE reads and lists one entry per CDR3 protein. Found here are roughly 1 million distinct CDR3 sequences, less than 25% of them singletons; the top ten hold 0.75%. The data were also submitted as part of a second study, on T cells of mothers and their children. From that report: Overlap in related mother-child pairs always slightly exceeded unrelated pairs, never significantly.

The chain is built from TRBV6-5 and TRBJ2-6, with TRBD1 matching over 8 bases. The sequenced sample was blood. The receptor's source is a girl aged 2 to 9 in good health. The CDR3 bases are TGTGCCAGCAGTTATTCCGGGCAGGGGGCGAGTGGGGCCAACGTCCTGACTTTC. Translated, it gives CASSYSGQGASGANVLTF.